This TCR beta chain was identified in a study of blood T cell repertoires in COVID-19. Study context: T cells, B-cell-depleted T cells, or PBMCs provided the cDNA or gDNA that served as material.

Sequencing was performed with immunoSEQ multiplex PCR; in TCRdb, only in-frame clones are kept and a portion is missing. Of about 190,000 clones listed, about 90% were seen once; the top ten hold about 1.7%. The CDR3 loop spans 13 amino acids. Trimming stripped 10 bases from V and 5 bases from J, with 15 bases between. The receptor was isolated from a man between 18 and 29 years old with active or convalescent COVID-19. The chain couples TRBV12-3 or TRBV12-4 to TRBJ1-5; possibly TRBD1 for D (5 bases). The sample comprised peripheral blood. CDR3 nucleotide sequence: TGTGCCACCGCCACGGGGGGAGATCAGCCCCAGCATTTT. Protein product: CATATGGDQPQHF.